This TCR beta chain was sequenced in a study of beta chain features in type 1 diabetes. Study-wide findings and caveats: Shortening that was moderate but significant affected the TCRB CDR3s of Type 1 diabetes patients in all four CD4+ subsets.

The whole isolated RNA underwent reverse transcription, so sequencing captured expressed TCRB transcripts. Measured with immunoSEQ multiplex PCR; TCRdb has only the in-frame clones, and not every one. This sample has around 50,000 clones; roughly 45% occur once, and the top ten carry around 0.13%. Sorting that relied on CD45RO/CCR7/CD25/CD127/CD95/CD27 yielded CD4+ naive, central memory, regulatory and stem cell-like memory cells. Germline CDR1 is SNHLY and CDR2 is FYNNEI. Trimming at V came to 5 bases and at J to 0 bases, leaving 3 bases not matched to a gene. The CDR3 extends over 15 amino acids. Turning to this clone: What it binds is unknown.

The chain has TRBV2 and TRBJ2-2; 7 positions agree with TRBD1. The specimen sequenced was stem cell memory CD4+ T cells from blood. This TCR was sampled from a man aged 25 to 40 with type 1 diabetes. As DNA, the CDR3 is TGTGCCAGCAGTTCCGGGACAGCGAACACCGGGGAGCTGTTTTTT. Its translation is CASSSGTANTGELFF.